This T cell receptor beta chain was sequenced for a study of a mutant IDH1 vaccine in newly diagnosed glioma. Study in general: Patients got their first vaccination 4-6 weeks after radiotherapy alone, or with temozolomide cycles. Previous treatment comprised radiotherapy, temozolomide, or both, mostly both.

As for time point: week 47, end of study. It was 300 ug of mutant IDH1 20-mer peptide that made up each vaccine dose, given with topical imiquimod. Remarks on this clone: What it recognizes is unknown.

Clones were sequenced by immunoSEQ multiplex PCR, and TCRdb holds only the in-frame ones, with some missing. The sample has about 24,000 clones, about four fifths seen once; the top ten hold about 3.8%. The CDR3 length is 15 residues. V shed 2 bases and J 5 bases; nucleotides not matched to a gene: 7. The germline gives CDR1 SEHNR, CDR2 FQNEAQ (reference sequence). The sample here was PBMCs, taken from a glioma patient whose treatment included an IDH1 peptide vaccine. The rearrangement uses TRBV7-9 and TRBJ2-7; TRBD1 aligns across 9 bases. The sequence was obtained from a man in his forties or fifties with glioma. Some clones in this sample may be carry-over from other donors' samples. The CDR3 nucleotides are TGTGCCAGCAGCTTACAAGGGACAGGGTGGGACGAGCAGTACTTC. As protein: CASSLQGTGWDEQYF.